A single TCR beta chain is shown here with its context. The source of the sample is a study of shared clonotypes between healthy human individuals. CD45RO-negative, CCR7-selected cells formed the naive CD8 fraction, which excluded terminally differentiated effector memory CD45RA+ cells. Produced via immunoSEQ multiplex PCR; TCRdb's table is partial and in-frame only. The table has about 1.9 million clones, about 93% seen once. The germline V and J ends were trimmed by 1 base and 4 bases, with 13 bases remaining between them. The CDR3 extends over 15 amino acids. The germline gives CDR1 SGHAT, CDR2 FQNNGV.

Sequenced material: naive CD8+ T cells from PBMCs. This TCR was sampled from a man aged 18 to 29 in good health. Some clones in this sample may be carry-over from other donors' samples. The chain carries TRBV11-2 and TRBJ1-2; tentatively, D is TRBD1 (6 bases). For the CDR3, the DNA is TGTGCCAGCAGCTTAGCTCGGGACACAATCTATGGCTACACCTTC. It translates to CASSLARDTIYGYTF. Full variable domain (outside the CDR3, taken from reference TRBV11-2 and TRBJ1-2): EAGVAQSPRYKIIEKRQSVAFWCNPISGHATLYWYQQILGQGPKLLIQFQNNGVVDDSQLPKDRFSAERLKGVDSTLKIQPAKLEDSAVYLCASSLARDTIYGYTFGSGTRLTVV.